The T cell receptor (beta chain) described here comes from a study of blood T cell repertoires in COVID-19. At the level of the study: Samples representing acute and convalescent COVID-19 were sourced from the United States, Italy and Spain. Sources were T cells, B-cell-depleted T cells, or PBMCs; the material itself was cDNA or gDNA.

In the original processing: The authors estimated nucleated cell counts from reference gene primer amplification. This table comes from immunoSEQ multiplex PCR, and its TCRdb copy is limited to in-frame clones, with some not included. D and trimming were read from the DNA, whereas the V and J calls and clone size are those reported in that table. The sample shows 65,000 to 90,000 clones, about 72% of them seen only once. The germline gives CDR1 SEHNR, CDR2 FQNEAQ (reference sequence). CDR3 length: 15 residues. V was pared by 2 bases and J by 3 bases, with 10 bases between. The source of this sequence is a man between 65 and 79 years old with active or convalescent COVID-19. The chain links TRBV7-9 to TRBJ1-4; D remains unclear. The specimen was peripheral blood. CDR3 in amino acids: CASSLRGDPNEKLFF. CDR3 in DNA: TGTGCCAGCAGCTTACGAGGCGACCCTAATGAAAAACTGTTTTTT.